This TCR beta chain appears in the sequencing data of a study of cytomegalovirus exposure and HLA in healthy donors. The V end was cut by 0 bases, the J end by 7 bases, with 13 bases between. Germline lookup yields CDR1 GTSNPN and CDR2 SVGIG (reference sequence). There are 14 residues in the CDR3. The PCR contained 60 Vbeta and 13 Jbeta primers. Assay: immunoSEQ multiplex PCR; the TCRdb copy retains only in-frame clones and omits some. This table has around 120,000 clones, about 83% appearing once. Sequencing was carried out using PBMCs. The chain employs TRBV30 and TRBJ1-5, with a weak D call TRBD1 (5 bases). This TCR was recovered from a woman aged 40 to 55 in good health and CMV-seropositive. The CDR3 nucleotides read TGTGCCTGGAGTGTACTCTCGGGGGACCAGCCCCAGCATTTT. Translating it yields CAWSVLSGDQPQHF.